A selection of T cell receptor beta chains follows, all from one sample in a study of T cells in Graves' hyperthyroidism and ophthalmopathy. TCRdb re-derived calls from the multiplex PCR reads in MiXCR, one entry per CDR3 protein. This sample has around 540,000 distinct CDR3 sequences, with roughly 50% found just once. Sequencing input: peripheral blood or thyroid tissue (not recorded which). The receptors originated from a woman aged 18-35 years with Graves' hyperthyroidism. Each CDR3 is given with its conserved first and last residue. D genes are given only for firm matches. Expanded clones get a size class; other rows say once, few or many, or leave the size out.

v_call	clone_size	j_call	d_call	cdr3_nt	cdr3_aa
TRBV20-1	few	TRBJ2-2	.	TGCAGTGCTAGAGATGCAAAGGGGTGGGGCGGGGAGCTGTTTTTT	CSARDAKGWGGELFF
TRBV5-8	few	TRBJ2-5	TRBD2	TGTGCCAGCAGCTTAGCCGGGACTAGCGGCCTCCAGTACTTC	CASSLAGTSGLQYF
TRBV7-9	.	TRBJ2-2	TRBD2	TGTGCCAGCAGTCACACCGGGAGGGGCGACACCGGGGAGCTGTTTTTT	CASSHTGRGDTGELFF
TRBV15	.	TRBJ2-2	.	TGTGCCACCAGCAGAACCCTGGGGGACACCGGGGAGCTGTTTTTT	CATSRTLGDTGELFF
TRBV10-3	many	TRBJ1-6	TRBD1	TGTGCCACACAGGGGCCAAATAATTCACCCCTCCACTTT	CATQGPNNSPLHF
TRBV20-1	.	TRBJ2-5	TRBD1	TGCAGTGCACGGACAGGGGACTGGGAGACCCAGTACTTC	CSARTGDWETQYF
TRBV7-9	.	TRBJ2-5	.	TGTGCCAGCAGCCGTGACAGAAGGGGTGAGACCCAGTACTTC	CASSRDRRGETQYF
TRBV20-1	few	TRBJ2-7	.	TGCAGTGCTAGAGCCTCTGGGGGCCTTCTCGAGCAGTACTTC	CSARASGGLLEQYF
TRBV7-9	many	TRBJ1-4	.	TGTGCCAGCAGTTCCAATGGGGGCGAAAAACTGTTTTTT	CASSSNGGEKLFF
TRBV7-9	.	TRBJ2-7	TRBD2	TGTGCCAGCAGCTCTAGCGGGAGCTTCTACGAGCAGTACTTC	CASSSSGSFYEQYF
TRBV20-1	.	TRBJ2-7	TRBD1	TGCAGTGCTCTGACAGGGAGCTCCTACGAGCAGTACTTC	CSALTGSSYEQYF
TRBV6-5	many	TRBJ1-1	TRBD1	TGTGCCAGCAGTTACTCGACAGGGTGGAACACTGAAGCTTTCTTT	CASSYSTGWNTEAFF
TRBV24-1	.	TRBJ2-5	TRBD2	TGTGCCACCAGTGCTGGGACTAGCGGGGAGACCCAGTACTTC	CATSAGTSGETQYF
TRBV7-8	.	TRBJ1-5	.	TGTGCCAGCAGCCACAGGTTTGTCGGCAATCAGCCCCAGCATTTT	CASSHRFVGNQPQHF
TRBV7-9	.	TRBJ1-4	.	TGTGCCAGCAGCCTGAAATCAGTTAAAGGAGAAAAACTGTTTTTT	CASSLKSVKGEKLFF
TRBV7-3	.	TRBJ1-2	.	TGTGCCAGCTCACCCACTAGGCAGATCTATGGCTACACCTTC	CASSPTRQIYGYTF
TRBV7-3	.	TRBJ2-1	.	TGTGCCAGCAGCTTAGAATCTTTAGGGAGAGACAATGAGCAGTTCTTC	CASSLESLGRDNEQFF
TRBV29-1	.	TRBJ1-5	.	TGCAGCGCTAGACAGGCCGGCAATCAGCCCCAGCATTTT	CSARQAGNQPQHF
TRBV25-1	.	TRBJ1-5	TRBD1	TGTGCCAGCAGCCAAGTGGGACAGGCAATCAATCAGCCCCAGCATTTT	CASSQVGQAINQPQHF
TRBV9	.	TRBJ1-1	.	TGTGCCAGCAGCGACAGCCTGAACACTGAAGCTTTCTTT	CASSDSLNTEAFF
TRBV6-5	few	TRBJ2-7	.	TGTGCCAGCACATTGGCGGGTGGGCAGTACTTC	CASTLAGGQYF
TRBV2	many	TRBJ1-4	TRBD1	TGTGCCAGCAGGACAGGGACGGATGAAAAACTGTTTTTT	CASRTGTDEKLFF
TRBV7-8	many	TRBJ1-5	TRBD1	TGTGCCAGCAGCTTCACAGGGGGTCAGCCCCAGCATTTT	CASSFTGGQPQHF
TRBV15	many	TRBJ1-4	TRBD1	TGTGCCACCAGCAGGGCCCTTGAGGACAGGGTGTATGTTGAAAAACTGTTTTTT	CATSRALEDRVYVEKLFF
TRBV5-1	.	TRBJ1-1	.	TGCGCCAGCACCGGACATGGGGGAGAGGAAGCTTTCTTT	CASTGHGGEEAFF
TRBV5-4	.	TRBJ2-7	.	TGTGCCAGCCGTCCAGGGTTCAACTACGAGCAGTACTTC	CASRPGFNYEQYF
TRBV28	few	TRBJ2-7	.	TGTGCCAGCAGTTTTCTAGGGGGCTCCTACGAGCAGTACTTC	CASSFLGGSYEQYF
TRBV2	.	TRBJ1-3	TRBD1	TGTGCCAGCAGTGATGACAGGGACTCTGGAAACACCATATATTTT	CASSDDRDSGNTIYF
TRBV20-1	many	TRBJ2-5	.	TGCAGTGCTAGAGATCACCTAGCTGGAGAGACCCAGTACTTC	CSARDHLAGETQYF
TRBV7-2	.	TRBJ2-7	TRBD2	TGTGCCAGCAGCTTAGATATGCGGGAGAGTCTTAGGGAGCAGTACTTC	CASSLDMRESLREQYF
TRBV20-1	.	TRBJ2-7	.	TGCAGTGCTAGAGATACGGGAGAAGCCTACGAGCAGTACTTC	CSARDTGEAYEQYF
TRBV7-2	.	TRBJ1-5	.	TGTGCCAGCAGCCTAGCGGCAGGGGCGCGAGGTCAGCCCCAGCATTTT	CASSLAAGARGQPQHF
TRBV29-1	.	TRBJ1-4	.	TGCAGCGTTGCAACGGGGGAAACTAATGAAAAACTGTTTTTT	CSVATGETNEKLFF
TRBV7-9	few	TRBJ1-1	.	TGTGCCAGCAGCCTCACGGGGACACACACTGAAGCTTTCTTT	CASSLTGTHTEAFF
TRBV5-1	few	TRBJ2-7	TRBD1	TGCGCCAGCAGGACAGGGACGAACGAGCAGTACTTC	CASRTGTNEQYF
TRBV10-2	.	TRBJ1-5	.	TGTGCCAGCAGTTATGAACAGGCCAATCAGCCCCAGCATTTT	CASSYEQANQPQHF
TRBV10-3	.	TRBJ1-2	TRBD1	TGTGCCATCAGTGAGGGGACAGTCTATGGCTACACCTTC	CAISEGTVYGYTF